A selection of T cell receptor beta chains follows, all from one sample in a study of shared clonotypes between healthy human individuals. This table comes from immunoSEQ multiplex PCR, and its TCRdb copy is limited to in-frame clones, with some not included. The sample contains about 1,800,000 clones, about 95% of which appear only once. Sequencing was performed on naive CD8+ T cells sorted from blood. The receptors stem from a man aged 18 to 30 in good health. The CDR3 runs from the conserved cysteine through the conserved F or W. A D gene is named only where the DNA matches it firmly. Expanded clones get a size class; other rows say once, few or many, or leave the size out.

J: TRBJ2-7
D: TRBD1
V: TRBV6-6
size: .
DNA: TGTGCCGCGGGGGACAGGGCTCACGAGCAGTACTTC
CDR3: CAAGDRAHEQYF

J: TRBJ1-1
D: .
V: TRBV5-1
size: .
DNA: TGCGCCAGCAGCTCACTGACGGGGGAAGCTTTCTTT
CDR3: CASSSLTGEAFF

J: TRBJ1-6
D: .
V: TRBV13
size: .
DNA: TGTGCCAGCAGATCCGGGTCCTATAATTCACCCCTCCACTTT
CDR3: CASRSGSYNSPLHF

J: TRBJ1-1
D: .
V: TRBV4-3
size: once
DNA: TGCGCCAGCAGCCTTCGCCTCCAGGGACCCACTGAAGCTTTCTTT
CDR3: CASSLRLQGPTEAFF

J: TRBJ2-7
D: .
V: TRBV10-1
size: .
DNA: TGCGCCAGCAGTGACCCCTTAACCCCCTACGAGCAGTACTTC
CDR3: CASSDPLTPYEQYF

J: TRBJ2-1
D: .
V: TRBV5-4
size: .
DNA: TGTGCCAGCCAAGGGGAGGAAAATGAGCAGTTCTTC
CDR3: CASQGEENEQFF

J: TRBJ2-6
D: TRBD1
V: TRBV2
size: .
DNA: TGTGCCAGCAGGGCCACAGGGGCTGGGGCCAACGTCCTGACTTTC
CDR3: CASRATGAGANVLTF

J: TRBJ2-2
D: .
V: TRBV10-2
size: .
DNA: TGCGCCAGCAGTCGTCTATTCACCGGGGAGCTGTTTTTT
CDR3: CASSRLFTGELFF

J: TRBJ2-7
D: .
V: TRBV9
size: .
DNA: TGTGCCAGCAGCGTAGCTACGAGCCCTTCCTACGAGCAGTACTTC
CDR3: CASSVATSPSYEQYF

J: TRBJ2-5
D: TRBD2
V: TRBV13
size: .
DNA: TGTGCCAGCAGCCCGGGGTCCGGGACTACCAAAGAGACCCAGTACTTC
CDR3: CASSPGSGTTKETQYF

J: TRBJ1-2
D: .
V: TRBV7-9
size: .
DNA: TGTGCCAGCAGCCCACCGGGAACAGACCTTGTCTATGGCTACACCTTC
CDR3: CASSPPGTDLVYGYTF

J: TRBJ2-1
D: .
V: TRBV25-1
size: once
DNA: TGTGCCAGCAGCTTGGGGGGCGGCGAGCAGTTCTTC
CDR3: CASSLGGGEQFF

J: TRBJ1-5
D: .
V: TRBV6-5
size: .
DNA: TGTGCCAGCAGTCCCTACGGGAGCAATCAGCCCCAGCATTTT
CDR3: CASSPYGSNQPQHF

J: TRBJ1-1
D: .
V: TRBV27
size: .
DNA: TGTGCCAGCAGTTTAGCAGGGCTGCGGACTGAAGCTTTCTTT
CDR3: CASSLAGLRTEAFF

J: TRBJ1-4
D: TRBD1
V: TRBV9
size: .
DNA: TGTGCCAGCAGCGTAGAGGGGACAGGTAATGAAAAACTGTTTTTT
CDR3: CASSVEGTGNEKLFF

J: TRBJ2-1
D: TRBD2
V: TRBV15
size: .
DNA: TGTGCCACCAGCTTCGCTTTAGCGGGCGGCGGCAATGAGCAGTTCTTC
CDR3: CATSFALAGGGNEQFF

J: TRBJ1-1
D: .
V: TRBV9
size: once
DNA: TGTGCCAGCAGCTCGGACTCAAACACTGAAGCTTTCTTT
CDR3: CASSSDSNTEAFF

J: TRBJ2-3
D: .
V: TRBV2
size: once
DNA: TGTGCCAGCAAGGCGGCGTTCGGCACAGATACGCAGTATTTT
CDR3: CASKAAFGTDTQYF

J: TRBJ2-7
D: .
V: TRBV4-3
size: .
DNA: TGCGCCAGCAGCCAAGTTCCTACAGGGAACTACGAGCAGTACTTC
CDR3: CASSQVPTGNYEQYF

J: TRBJ2-1
D: .
V: TRBV11-2
size: .
DNA: TGTGCCAGCAGCTTAGAACGTTTCCAAGCAAATGAGCAGTTCTTC
CDR3: CASSLERFQANEQFF

J: TRBJ1-1
D: .
V: TRBV5-1
size: .
DNA: TGCGCCAGCAGCTTGGTCCAGGGCGGGGACACTGAAGCTTTCTTT
CDR3: CASSLVQGGDTEAFF

J: TRBJ1-1
D: .
V: TRBV2
size: .
DNA: TGTGCCAGCAGTGAACAACCACTAAGGGGACCGAACACTGAAGCTTTCTTT
CDR3: CASSEQPLRGPNTEAFF

J: TRBJ2-7
D: .
V: TRBV4-1
size: .
DNA: TGCGCCAGCAGCCAAGTAACAAACTACGAGCAGTACTTC
CDR3: CASSQVTNYEQYF

J: TRBJ1-2
D: .
V: TRBV29-1
size: .
DNA: TGCAGCGTTGAACTAGCCCCTTATGGCTACACCTTC
CDR3: CSVELAPYGYTF

J: TRBJ1-2
D: .
V: TRBV11-2
size: .
DNA: TGTGCCAGCAGCTTAGCAGCCGGAGGTAACTATGGCTACACCTTC
CDR3: CASSLAAGGNYGYTF

J: TRBJ2-7
D: .
V: TRBV19
size: .
DNA: TGTGCCAGTAGTTTCTGGACTGGAGCATTAGGGAACGAGCAGTACTTC
CDR3: CASSFWTGALGNEQYF

J: TRBJ2-2
D: TRBD1
V: TRBV27
size: .
DNA: TGTGCCAGCAGTTTCCTCCGGACAGGGGGCCCCGGGGAGCTGTTTTTT
CDR3: CASSFLRTGGPGELFF

J: TRBJ1-2
D: TRBD1
V: TRBV29-1
size: .
DNA: TGCAGCGTTGAAGATTGGGGACAGGGGGCCTTTAACTATGGCTACACCTTC
CDR3: CSVEDWGQGAFNYGYTF

J: TRBJ1-5
D: .
V: TRBV6-1
size: .
DNA: TGTGCCAGTACAGGAAGACGGTATAGCAATCAGCCCCAGCATTTT
CDR3: CASTGRRYSNQPQHF

J: TRBJ2-7
D: TRBD2
V: TRBV2
size: .
DNA: TGTGCCAGCAGAGGGACTAGCTCTCGATACGAGCAGTACTTC
CDR3: CASRGTSSRYEQYF

J: TRBJ1-1
D: TRBD1
V: TRBV15
size: .
DNA: TGTGCCACCGGACAGGACGCGGTGAACACTGAAGCTTTCTTT
CDR3: CATGQDAVNTEAFF

J: TRBJ2-7
D: .
V: TRBV27
size: few
DNA: TGTGCCAGCAGTTCAGTAGGGGACGCAAGCTCCTACGAGCAGTACTTC
CDR3: CASSSVGDASSYEQYF

J: TRBJ2-3
D: TRBD2
V: TRBV14
size: once
DNA: TGTGCCAGCAGCCAAGATAGGGGAGGGGTCGGTGCAGATACGCAGTATTTT
CDR3: CASSQDRGGVGADTQYF

J: TRBJ2-7
D: TRBD1
V: TRBV29-1
size: .
DNA: TGCAGCGTTGTAGTAGCGTGGAGTTATAGGCTTTCAGGGGGTTACGAGCAGTACTTC
CDR3: CSVVVAWSYRLSGGYEQYF

J: TRBJ2-7
D: .
V: TRBV28
size: .
DNA: TGTGCCACTCTCGGGTTCAGGGACTCCTACGAGCAGTACTTC
CDR3: CATLGFRDSYEQYF

J: TRBJ1-5
D: TRBD1
V: TRBV2
size: .
DNA: TGTGCCAGCAGTGACGTAGACAGGGGGCGAGGAAGCAATCAGCCCCAGCATTTT
CDR3: CASSDVDRGRGSNQPQHF

J: TRBJ2-7
D: .
V: TRBV11-2
size: .
DNA: TGTGCCAGCAGCTTCAGCGGTTCGGCCTACGAGCAGTACTTC
CDR3: CASSFSGSAYEQYF

J: TRBJ2-1
D: TRBD2
V: TRBV27
size: .
DNA: TGTGCCAGCAGCTCGGGGGGTGAGCAGTTCTTC
CDR3: CASSSGGEQFF

J: TRBJ1-6
D: .
V: TRBV6-5
size: .
DNA: TGTGCCAGCAGTTACCGGCTCCAGTATAATTCACCCCTCCACTTT
CDR3: CASSYRLQYNSPLHF

J: TRBJ2-3
D: TRBD2
V: TRBV13
size: .
DNA: TGTGCCAGCAGCGAAACAGGACTAGCTGCTACAGATACGCAGTATTTT
CDR3: CASSETGLAATDTQYF

J: TRBJ2-7
D: .
V: TRBV27
size: once
DNA: TGTGCCAGCAGTTTATCGATTGGGGAAATAGGGTCCTACGAGCAGTACTTC
CDR3: CASSLSIGEIGSYEQYF

J: TRBJ1-1
D: .
V: TRBV27
size: .
DNA: TGTGCCAGCAGTTCAGGGACCCAAGCAGTGAACACTGAAGCTTTCTTT
CDR3: CASSSGTQAVNTEAFF

J: TRBJ2-3
D: TRBD2
V: TRBV29-1
size: .
DNA: TGCAGCGTTGAAGATTGGCTAGCGGGGATAAGATCTAGCACAGATACGCAGTATTTT
CDR3: CSVEDWLAGIRSSTDTQYF